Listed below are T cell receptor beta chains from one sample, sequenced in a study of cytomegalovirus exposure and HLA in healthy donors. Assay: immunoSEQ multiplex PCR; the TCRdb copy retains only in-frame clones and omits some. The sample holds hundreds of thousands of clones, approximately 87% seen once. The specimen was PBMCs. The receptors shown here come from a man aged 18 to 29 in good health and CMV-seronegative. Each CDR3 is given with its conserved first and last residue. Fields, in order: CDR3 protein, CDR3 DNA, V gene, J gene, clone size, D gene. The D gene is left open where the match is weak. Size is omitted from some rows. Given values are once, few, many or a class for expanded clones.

CDR3 protein: CASSLSEGQGEGGYTF; CDR3 DNA: TGTGCCAGCAGCCTATCGGAGGGACAGGGGGAAGGCGGCTACACCTTC; V gene: TRBV7-9; J gene: TRBJ1-2; clone size: -; D gene: TRBD1
CDR3 protein: CASSYRTGNEQFF; CDR3 DNA: TGTGCCAGCAGTTACCGGACAGGCAATGAGCAGTTCTTC; V gene: TRBV6-5; J gene: TRBJ2-1; clone size: once; D gene: TRBD1
CDR3 protein: CASSARTDEAFF; CDR3 DNA: TGTGCCAGCAGCGCAAGGACAGATGAAGCTTTCTTT; V gene: TRBV5-4; J gene: TRBJ1-1; clone size: few; D gene: -
CDR3 protein: CASSSREGNQPQHF; CDR3 DNA: TGTGCCAGCAGCTCCAGGGAGGGCAATCAGCCCCAGCATTTT; V gene: TRBV7-8; J gene: TRBJ1-5; clone size: -; D gene: -
CDR3 protein: CASSRQGDYSPLHF; CDR3 DNA: TGTGCCAGTAGTAGGCAGGGGGATTACTCACCCCTCCACTTT; V gene: TRBV19; J gene: TRBJ1-6; clone size: -; D gene: TRBD1
CDR3 protein: CASSPLPGDTEAFF; CDR3 DNA: TGCGCCAGCAGCCCACTCCCCGGGGACACTGAAGCTTTCTTT; V gene: TRBV5-1; J gene: TRBJ1-1; clone size: -; D gene: -
CDR3 protein: CASSYPGTGGRYEQYF; CDR3 DNA: TGTGCCAGCAGTTACCCCGGGACAGGGGGCAGGTACGAGCAGTACTTC; V gene: TRBV6-5; J gene: TRBJ2-7; clone size: once; D gene: TRBD1
CDR3 protein: CASRPAGGGELFF; CDR3 DNA: TGTGCCAGCAGACCAGCGGGAGGCGGGGAGCTGTTTTTT; V gene: TRBV2; J gene: TRBJ2-2; clone size: once; D gene: TRBD2
CDR3 protein: CASSVKGGTDTQYF; CDR3 DNA: TGTGCCAGCAGCGTAAAGGGGGGCACAGATACGCAGTATTTT; V gene: TRBV9; J gene: TRBJ2-3; clone size: -; D gene: -
CDR3 protein: CASSLPPGRRDEAFF; CDR3 DNA: TGTGCCAGCAGCCTACCCCCTGGGCGCAGGGATGAAGCTTTCTTT; V gene: TRBV11-2; J gene: TRBJ1-1; clone size: -; D gene: -
CDR3 protein: CASSLVSQEQFF; CDR3 DNA: TGTGCCAGCAGCTTAGTCTCCCAGGAGCAGTTCTTC; V gene: TRBV7-2; J gene: TRBJ2-1; clone size: -; D gene: -
CDR3 protein: CASSLVGGGLKETQYF; CDR3 DNA: TGTGCCAGCAGCTTAGTAGGAGGCGGACTTAAAGAGACCCAGTACTTC; V gene: TRBV7-6; J gene: TRBJ2-5; clone size: few; D gene: -
CDR3 protein: CASSLAGGLSYEQYF; CDR3 DNA: TGTGCCAGCAGCTTGGCGGGGGGCCTATCCTACGAGCAGTACTTC; V gene: TRBV7-2; J gene: TRBJ2-7; clone size: -; D gene: TRBD2
CDR3 protein: CASSQDVGLAGEETQYF; CDR3 DNA: TGCGCCAGCAGCCAAGATGTTGGACTAGCGGGAGAAGAGACCCAGTACTTC; V gene: TRBV4-1; J gene: TRBJ2-5; clone size: once; D gene: TRBD2
CDR3 protein: CATHHQGPRPETQYF; CDR3 DNA: TGTGCCACCCATCACCAGGGCCCGAGGCCAGAGACCCAGTACTTC; V gene: TRBV27; J gene: TRBJ2-5; clone size: once; D gene: -
CDR3 protein: CASSFGPSEQYF; CDR3 DNA: TGTGCCAGCAGCTTTGGTCCCAGTGAGCAGTACTTC; V gene: TRBV7-2; J gene: TRBJ2-7; clone size: -; D gene: -
CDR3 protein: CASSMQGGGEKLFF; CDR3 DNA: TGCGCCAGCAGCATGCAAGGGGGCGGTGAAAAACTGTTTTTT; V gene: TRBV5-1; J gene: TRBJ1-4; clone size: -; D gene: TRBD1
CDR3 protein: CATSRDRYEQYF; CDR3 DNA: TGTGCCACCAGCAGAGATCGCTACGAGCAGTACTTC; V gene: TRBV15; J gene: TRBJ2-7; clone size: -; D gene: -
CDR3 protein: CASSDPSGAYDYGYTF; CDR3 DNA: TGTGCCAGCAGTGACCCATCTGGGGCTTATGACTATGGCTACACCTTC; V gene: TRBV28; J gene: TRBJ1-2; clone size: -; D gene: -
CDR3 protein: CALGRSGTGISEQYF; CDR3 DNA: TGTGCCCTGGGCAGATCCGGGACAGGGATCTCCGAGCAGTACTTC; V gene: TRBV10-3; J gene: TRBJ2-7; clone size: many; D gene: TRBD1
CDR3 protein: CASSLPGPYGYTF; CDR3 DNA: TGTGCCAGCAGTTTGCCAGGTCCCTATGGCTACACCTTC; V gene: TRBV28; J gene: TRBJ1-2; clone size: few; D gene: -
CDR3 protein: CSAPGVYGYTF; CDR3 DNA: TGCAGTGCGCCGGGAGTCTATGGCTACACCTTC; V gene: TRBV20-1; J gene: TRBJ1-2; clone size: -; D gene: -
CDR3 protein: CASSPNRGLTEAFF; CDR3 DNA: TGTGCCAGCAGCCCAAACAGGGGTCTAACTGAAGCTTTCTTT; V gene: TRBV7-2; J gene: TRBJ1-1; clone size: -; D gene: TRBD1
CDR3 protein: CASRAGTGGPNYGYTF; CDR3 DNA: TGTGCCAGTAGAGCCGGGACAGGAGGCCCCAACTATGGCTACACCTTC; V gene: TRBV19; J gene: TRBJ1-2; clone size: few; D gene: TRBD1
CDR3 protein: CASSLTPGYGSEKLFF; CDR3 DNA: TGTGCCAGCAGTCTTACTCCAGGTTATGGTTCTGAAAAACTGTTTTTT; V gene: TRBV27; J gene: TRBJ1-4; clone size: -; D gene: -
CDR3 protein: CASSEWGPNEQFF; CDR3 DNA: TGTGCCAGCAGTGAATGGGGCCCCAATGAGCAGTTCTTC; V gene: TRBV6-1; J gene: TRBJ2-1; clone size: -; D gene: -
CDR3 protein: CASSYGGEATNEKLFF; CDR3 DNA: TGTGCCAGCAGTTACGGAGGCGAGGCAACTAATGAAAAACTGTTTTTT; V gene: TRBV6-5; J gene: TRBJ1-4; clone size: -; D gene: -
CDR3 protein: CASSLTAFNQPQHF; CDR3 DNA: TGTGCCAGCAGTTTAACAGCCTTCAATCAGCCCCAGCATTTT; V gene: TRBV27; J gene: TRBJ1-5; clone size: few; D gene: -
CDR3 protein: CASSQAPRSGGYQETQYF; CDR3 DNA: TGCGCCAGCAGCCAAGCCCCCCGGAGCGGGGGGTACCAAGAGACCCAGTACTTC; V gene: TRBV4-1; J gene: TRBJ2-5; clone size: -; D gene: TRBD2
CDR3 protein: CASSHRSTEDYEQYF; CDR3 DNA: TGCGCCAGCAGCCATCGGTCCACCGAAGACTACGAGCAGTACTTC; V gene: TRBV4-3; J gene: TRBJ2-7; clone size: -; D gene: -
CDR3 protein: CASSQTVNNEQFF; CDR3 DNA: TGTGCCAGCAGCCAGACAGTGAACAATGAGCAGTTCTTC; V gene: TRBV7-2; J gene: TRBJ2-1; clone size: -; D gene: -
CDR3 protein: CASSVIQGPSSGNTIYF; CDR3 DNA: TGTGCCAGCAGCGTTATCCAGGGCCCTAGCTCTGGAAACACCATATATTTT; V gene: TRBV5-4; J gene: TRBJ1-3; clone size: -; D gene: -
CDR3 protein: CASSPRLADSYNEQFF; CDR3 DNA: TGTGCCAGCAGCCCAAGACTAGCGGACTCCTACAATGAGCAGTTCTTC; V gene: TRBV7-8; J gene: TRBJ2-1; clone size: -; D gene: TRBD2
CDR3 protein: CASSLQGALHEQYF; CDR3 DNA: TGTGCCAGCAGCCTACAGGGGGCGCTTCACGAGCAGTACTTC; V gene: TRBV27; J gene: TRBJ2-7; clone size: -; D gene: TRBD1
CDR3 protein: CASSSAGSSYNEQFF; CDR3 DNA: TGCGCCAGCAGTTCGGCGGGAAGCTCCTACAATGAGCAGTTCTTC; V gene: TRBV4-1; J gene: TRBJ2-1; clone size: -; D gene: -
CDR3 protein: CASSSPGTQYF; CDR3 DNA: TGTGCCAGCAGCAGTCCGGGGACCCAGTACTTC; V gene: TRBV2; J gene: TRBJ2-5; clone size: -; D gene: -